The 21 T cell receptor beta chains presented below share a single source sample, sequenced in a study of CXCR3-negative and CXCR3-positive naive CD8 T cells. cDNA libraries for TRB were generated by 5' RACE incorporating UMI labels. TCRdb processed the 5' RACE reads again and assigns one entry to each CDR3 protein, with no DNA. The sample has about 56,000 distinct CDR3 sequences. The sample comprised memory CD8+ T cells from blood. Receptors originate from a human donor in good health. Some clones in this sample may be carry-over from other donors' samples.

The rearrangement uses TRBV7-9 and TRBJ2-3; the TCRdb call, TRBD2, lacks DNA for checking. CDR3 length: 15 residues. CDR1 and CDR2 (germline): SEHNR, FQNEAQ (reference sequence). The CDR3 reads CASSFTILVSDTQYF.

The CDR3 protein is CSAQRLLWGRDSNTGELFF. The J gene is TRBJ2-2, the V gene TRBV20-1; the D gene TCRdb calls, TRBD1, cannot be checked with no DNA. CDR3 length: 19 residues. Germline CDR1 is DFQATT and CDR2 is SNEGSKA (reference sequence).

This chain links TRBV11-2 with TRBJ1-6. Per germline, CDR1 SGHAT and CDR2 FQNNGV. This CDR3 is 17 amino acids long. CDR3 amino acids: CASSLGTGSSYNSPLHF.

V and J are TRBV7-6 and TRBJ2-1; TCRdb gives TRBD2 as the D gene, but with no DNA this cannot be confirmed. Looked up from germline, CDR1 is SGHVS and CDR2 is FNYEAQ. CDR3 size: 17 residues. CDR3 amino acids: CASSVRSGESSYNEQFF.

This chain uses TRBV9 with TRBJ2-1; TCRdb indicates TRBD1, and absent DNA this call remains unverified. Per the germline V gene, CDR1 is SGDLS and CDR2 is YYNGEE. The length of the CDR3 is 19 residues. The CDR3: CASSVALRTEVRNGNEQFF.

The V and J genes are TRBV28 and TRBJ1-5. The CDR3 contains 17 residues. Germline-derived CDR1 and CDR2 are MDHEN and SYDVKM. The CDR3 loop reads CASSLRAVVPINQPQHF.

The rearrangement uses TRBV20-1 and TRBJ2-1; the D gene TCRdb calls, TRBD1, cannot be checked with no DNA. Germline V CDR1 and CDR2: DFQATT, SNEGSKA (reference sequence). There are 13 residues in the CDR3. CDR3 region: CSAFGTASNEQFF.

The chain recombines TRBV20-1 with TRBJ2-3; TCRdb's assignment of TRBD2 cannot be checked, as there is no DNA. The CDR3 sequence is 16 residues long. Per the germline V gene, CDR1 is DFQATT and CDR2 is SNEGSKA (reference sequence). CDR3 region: CSARGRSGELTDTQYF.

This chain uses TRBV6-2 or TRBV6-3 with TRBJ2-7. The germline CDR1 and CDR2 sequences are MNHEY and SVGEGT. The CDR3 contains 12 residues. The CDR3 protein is CASRSPSYEQYF.

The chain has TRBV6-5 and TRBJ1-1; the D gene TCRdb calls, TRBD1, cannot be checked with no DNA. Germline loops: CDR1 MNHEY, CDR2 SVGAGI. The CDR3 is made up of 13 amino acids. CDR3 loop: CASSYGPGTEAFF.

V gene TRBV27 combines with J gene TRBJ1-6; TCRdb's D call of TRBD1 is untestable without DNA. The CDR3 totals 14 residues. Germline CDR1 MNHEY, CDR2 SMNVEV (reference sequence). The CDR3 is CASSLPGGNSPLHF.

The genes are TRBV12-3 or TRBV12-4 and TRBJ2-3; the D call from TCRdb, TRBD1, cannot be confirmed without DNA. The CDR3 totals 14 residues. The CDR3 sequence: CASKPGGGADTQYF.

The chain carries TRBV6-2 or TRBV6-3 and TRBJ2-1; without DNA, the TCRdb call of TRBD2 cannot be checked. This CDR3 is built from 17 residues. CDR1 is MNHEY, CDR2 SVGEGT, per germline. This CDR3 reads CASSPGTSGGAGDEQFF.

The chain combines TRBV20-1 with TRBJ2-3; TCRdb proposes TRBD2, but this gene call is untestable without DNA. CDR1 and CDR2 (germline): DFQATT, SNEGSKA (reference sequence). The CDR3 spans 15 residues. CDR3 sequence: CSAPGVAGPTDTQYF.

CDR3 loop: CATSRDQMGEALGYGYTF. V usage is TRBV15 and J usage is TRBJ1-2. Germline CDR1 LNHNV, CDR2 YYDKDF (reference sequence). The CDR3 runs 18 residues. Full variable domain (missing parts from reference TRBV15 and TRBJ1-2): DAMVIQNPRYQVTQFGKPVTLSCSQTLNHNVMYWYQQKSSQAPKLLFHYYDKDFNNEADTPDNFQSRRPNTSFCFLDIRSPGLGDTAMYLCATSRDQMGEALGYGYTFGSGTRLTVV.

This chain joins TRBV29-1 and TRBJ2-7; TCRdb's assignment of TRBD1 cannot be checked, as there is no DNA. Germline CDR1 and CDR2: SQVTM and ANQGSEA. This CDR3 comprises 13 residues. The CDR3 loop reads CSVGPGGTYEQYF.

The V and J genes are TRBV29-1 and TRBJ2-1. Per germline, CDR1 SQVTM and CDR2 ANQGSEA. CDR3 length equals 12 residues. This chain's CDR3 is CSVDEEGPEQFF.

CDR3: CASSLVTGVEEAFF. V gene TRBV5-1 combines with J gene TRBJ1-1; TCRdb indicates TRBD1, and absent DNA this call remains unverified. Germline lookup yields CDR1 SGHRS and CDR2 YFSETQ. The CDR3 loop spans 14 amino acids.

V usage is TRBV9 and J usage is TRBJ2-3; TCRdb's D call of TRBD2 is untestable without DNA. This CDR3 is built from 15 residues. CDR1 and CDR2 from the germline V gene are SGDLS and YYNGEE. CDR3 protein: CASSVEAGVADTQYF.

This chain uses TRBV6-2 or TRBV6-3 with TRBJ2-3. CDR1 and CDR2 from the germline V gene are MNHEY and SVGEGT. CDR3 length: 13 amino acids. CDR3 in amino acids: CASGFLLTDTQYF.

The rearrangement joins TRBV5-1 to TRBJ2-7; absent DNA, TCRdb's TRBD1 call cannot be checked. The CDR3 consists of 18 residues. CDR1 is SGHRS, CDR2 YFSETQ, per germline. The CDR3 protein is CASSPGGREGGSSYEQYF. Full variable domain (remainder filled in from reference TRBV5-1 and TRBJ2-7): KAGVTQTPRYLIKTRGQQVTLSCSPISGHRSVSWYQQTPGQGLQFLFEYFSETQRNKGNFPGRFSGRQFSNSRSEMNVSTLELGDSALYLCASSPGGREGGSSYEQYFGPGTRLTVT.